This T cell receptor (beta chain) is from a study of blood T cell repertoires in COVID-19 (dated by TCRdb to about 2020). Some background on the complete study: Samples from collaborators originated in the United States, Italy and Spain and spanned both the acute and convalescent phases of COVID-19. The material from the prospective study consisted of cDNA or gDNA derived from T cells, B-cell-depleted T cells, or PBMCs. Deeply sampled blood TCRbeta repertoires from subjects exposed to, actively infected with, or recovered from COVID-19 were included in the dataset. The repertoires were made available in a free public database intended to serve as a resource for research on the immune response to SARS-CoV-2. The samples were drawn from two sources: the first 160 participants of the ongoing ImmuneRACE study, and some 1,300 subjects contributed by 6 global collaborators. The sample metadata nearly always contained a de-identified subject ID, COVID-19 status, age in years and sex. Where HLA class I and class II types were available, the types were taken from metadata supplied by the sample provider, not from assay-based typing. Here is what the overall study found, with its caveats: The quantity of clinical and demographic metadata differed by source and by participant and was supplied without curation.

As for this clone: What antigen it recognizes has not been identified. Base qualities were left out, and no much larger clone turns up one base away.

The immunoSEQ Assay, a bias-controlled multiplex PCR, was used to amplify TCRbeta CDR3 regions from genomic DNA. Regarding the original processing steps: The number of nucleated cells in each sample was estimated by amplification of reference gene primers within the assay. To quantify the absolute abundance of each unique TCRbeta CDR3 rearrangement, sequence reads were collapsed and filtered. Productive Simpson clonality was computed per sample as the square root of Simpson's diversity index over productive rearrangements. TCRdb provides this immuneACCESS table in a form limited to in-frame rearrangements. Some clones are lacking; in checked studies, under half of them reflect an unresolved V gene, and why the rest are absent is not known. V and J calls plus clone size are reproduced from that table; the DNA served to infer D and trimming. The sample table records about 150,000 clones; approximately 83% of these occur just once. 12% of the sample rests with the top ten.

In Seattle, one collaborating source enrolled patients while the infection was active and tracked those patients longitudinally over the course of disease. Whole blood was collected in K2EDTA tubes by collaborating institutions according to the institutions' own protocols. For TCRbeta analysis, collaborators shipped samples as frozen whole blood, isolated PBMCs, or DNA extracted from either of those sample types. Sequenced: peripheral blood. The receptor was isolated from a woman aged 55-69 years with COVID-19, enrolled during active disease.

The nucleotides are TGCGCCAGCAGCTTGGCCGGGGGGGAACAGCCCCAGCATTTT. Its protein reads: CASSLAGGEQPQHF. The V and J genes are TRBV5-1 and TRBJ1-5, and the D gene may be TRBD1, 5 bases matching. The CDR3 starts with the cysteine, ends with the phenylalanine, and has 14 residues. CDR3 DNA only is kept here, 42 bases in frame from base 1. CDR1 and CDR2 (SGHRS, YFSETQ) derive from the germline V gene. Relative to germline, V is 0 bases shorter and J is 7 bases shorter, with 11 bases between their ends.